What follows are 27 T cell receptor beta chains derived from one specimen sequenced in a study of T cell repertoires in cytomegalovirus infection. TCRdb re-called the reads through MiXCR, storing one row per CDR3 protein. Among 700,000 to 950,000 distinct CDR3 sequences listed, less than 35% were seen once. Their antigens remain unidentified. The specimen was cultured CD8+ T cells from PBMCs, collected from culture after CMV antigen stimulation. The receptor set was obtained from a human donor in good health (CMV status not recorded). Some clones in this sample may be carry-over from other donors' samples.

This clonotype has at least ten counts. As DNA, the CDR3 is TGTGCCAGCAGCTCGACGGACAGGGAGAACTACGAGCAGTACGTC. Amino acid sequence: CASSSTDRENYEQYV. This chain links TRBV7-2 with TRBJ2-7; 8 nucleotides line up with TRBD1. Germline V lookup: CDR1 SGHTA, CDR2 FQGNSA. V lost 4 bases to trimming and J lost 3 bases; unmatched junction nucleotides: 8. The CDR3 extends over 15 amino acids.

The chain links TRBV2 to TRBJ2-5; D is possibly TRBD2 (6 bases). Per the germline V gene, CDR1 is SNHLY and CDR2 is FYNNEI. This CDR3 is built from 16 residues. V was cut by 4 bases and J by 2 bases, with 17 bases left in between. The CDR3: CASSGGRIADQETQYF. DNA of the CDR3: TGTGCCAGCAGTGGGGGGAGGATTGCGGATCAAGAGACCCAGTACTTC.

In nucleotides, the CDR3 is TGCGCCAGCAGCTTGAGTGGGACAGGGTTCGACGAGCAGTACGTC. Its translation is CASSLSGTGFDEQYV. The chain couples TRBV5-1 to TRBJ2-7, with 9 bases fitting TRBD1. Germline CDR1 is SGHRS and CDR2 is YFSETQ. V dropped 1 base and J dropped 5; count of bases not matched to a gene: 7. This CDR3 comprises 15 residues.

The J gene is TRBJ2-7, the V gene TRBV6-6; 7 positions match TRBD1. Trimming cost V 7 bases and J 4 bases; bases outside gene matches: 10. Per germline, CDR1 MNHNY and CDR2 SVGAGI (reference sequence). CDR3 length equals 14 residues. The CDR3 sequence: CASIWTGPTYEQYF. Here the CDR3 DNA reads TGTGCCAGCATTTGGACAGGCCCTACATACGAGCAGTACTTC.

The chain is built from TRBV12-3 or TRBV12-4 and TRBJ2-5; the D gene is possibly TRBD1 (6 bases). The CDR3 has 15 residues. V was shortened by 5 bases and J by 3 bases, with 16 bases between the two germline ends. The CDR3 nucleotides are TGTGCCAGCAGTCTTGGTTGGGCAGGGGAAGAGACCCAGTACTTC. The encoded protein is CASSLGWAGEETQYF.

There are a few counts of this clonotype. V is TRBV11-3 and J is TRBJ2-2; 8 nucleotides line up with TRBD1. Per germline, CDR1 SGHNT and CDR2 YENEEA. V dropped 4 bases and J dropped 6; count of bases not matched to a gene: 7. This CDR3 is built from 15 residues. This chain's CDR3 is CASSSRGPSAGELFF. The CDR3 DNA sequence: TGTGCCAGCAGCTCCAGGGGGCCGAGCGCCGGGGAGCTGTTTTTT.

This clonotype was observed a handful of times. The chain uses TRBV7-9 and TRBJ2-1, with 12 nucleotides matching TRBD2. The germline CDR1 and CDR2 sequences are SEHNR and FQNEAQ (reference sequence). The CDR3 contains 17 residues. Germline trimming cut 5 bases from V and 7 bases from J; bases unmatched to any gene: 12. As DNA, the CDR3 is TGTGCCAGCAGCCCGCCTCCTAGCGGGGGGGCGAGAAATGAGCAGTTCTTC. Protein sequence: CASSPPPSGGARNEQFF.

In its sample, this clonotype was seen a few times. The chain is built from TRBV9 and TRBJ2-3; TRBD2 agrees at 8 bases. The CDR3 extends over 15 amino acids. Germline values: CDR1 SGDLS, CDR2 YYNGEE. Germline trimming cut 3 bases from V and 4 bases from J; bases unmatched to any gene: 7. CDR3 sequence reads: CASSASGGASDTQYF. For the CDR3, the DNA is TGTGCCAGCAGCGCAAGCGGGGGAGCTTCAGATACGCAGTATTTT.

V gene TRBV10-3 combines with J gene TRBJ1-6; TRBD1 aligns across 7 bases. The CDR3 sequence is 16 residues long. Germline-derived CDR1 and CDR2 are ENHRY and SYGVKD. Trimming at V came to 3 bases and at J to 0 bases, leaving 2 bases not matched to a gene. For the CDR3, the DNA is TGTGCCATCAGTGAACAGGGGATCTCCTATAATTCACCCCTCCACTTT. It specifies CAISEQGISYNSPLHF.

A word on this clonotype: Germline and junction disagree at one end, which may indicate a read error. The gene calls are TRBV7-7 and TRBJ2-1; 8 nucleotides agree with TRBD1. The germline V gene has CDR1 SSHAT and CDR2 FNYEAQ (reference sequence). The CDR3 sequence is 15 residues long. DNA of the CDR3: TGTGCTAGCAGCTTATACAGGGGGAGCGACAATGAGCAGTTCTTC. Translated, it gives CASSLYRGSDNEQFF. Filled out from reference TRBV7-7 and TRBJ2-1, the complete variable domain reads GAGVSQSPRYKVTKRGQDVTLRCDPISSHATLYWYQQALGQGPEFLTYFNYEAQPDKSGLPSDRFSAERPEGSISTLTIQRTEQRDSAMYRCASSLYRGSDNEQFFGPGTRLTVL.

Many counts were recorded for this clonotype. The chain employs TRBV4-1 and TRBJ1-1, with D possibly TRBD1 on 6 matching bases. There are 15 residues in the CDR3. V was shortened by 3 bases and J by 4 bases, with 15 bases between the two germline ends. From germline, CDR1 is MGHRA and CDR2 YSYEKL. The CDR3 nucleotides are TGCGCCAGCAGCCAGAACAGGGTCTTCGGCACTGAAGCTTTCTTT. Residues: CASSQNRVFGTEAFF.

The CDR3, as DNA: TGTGCCAGCAGTTTCCTCACCGGGACAGGGAAAGAGACCCAGTACTTC. Translated, it gives CASSFLTGTGKETQYF. The chain uses TRBV7-9 and TRBJ2-5; TRBD1 matches 9 bases. Germline loops: CDR1 SEHNR, CDR2 FQNEAQ (reference sequence). V gave up 6 bases and J gave up 3 bases; unmatched junction bases: 11. The CDR3 runs to 16 residues.

The chain joins TRBV10-2 to TRBJ2-7; D unresolved. This CDR3 comprises 13 residues. Germline CDR1 WSHSY, CDR2 SAAADI. V lost 0 bases and J 2 bases, leaving 5 bases between the germline ends. The DNA for the CDR3 is TGCGCCAGCAGTGAGTCGAACCCCTACGAGCAGTACTTC. Its translation: CASSESNPYEQYF.

This clonotype came up a few times. The chain carries TRBV20-1 and TRBJ2-7; D unclear. The germline V gene has CDR1 DFQATT and CDR2 SNEGSKA (reference sequence). The germline V and J ends were trimmed by 2 bases and 3 bases, with 17 bases remaining between them. CDR3 length equals 15 residues. The CDR3 DNA reads as TGCAGTGCTAGAATCCCCGGCCCTCACAACTACGAGCAGTACGTC. Protein product: CSARIPGPHNYEQYV.

This clonotype was seen only a few times. The chain uses TRBV4-1 and TRBJ1-2; D gene uncertain. Germline V lookup: CDR1 MGHRA, CDR2 YSYEKL. Trimming pared 3 bases from V and 2 bases from J, leaving 13 bases between. The CDR3 has 15 residues. The DNA of the CDR3 is TGCGCCAGCAGCCAGCCCTTGACTGGGAACTATGGCTACACCTTC. Its protein product is CASSQPLTGNYGYTF.

V and J are TRBV4-2 and TRBJ2-2; 7 positions agree with TRBD1. Germline V gives CDR1 LGHNA, CDR2 YNFKEQ. V lost 3 bases and J lost 6; bases outside the gene matches: 4. This CDR3 is 14 amino acids long. The CDR3 is CASSQDTGAGELFF. CDR3 bases: TGTGCCAGCAGCCAGGACACAGGGGCCGGGGAGCTGTTTTTT.

This clonotype was detected only once. The J gene is TRBJ2-7, the V gene TRBV12-5, with a tentative D call TRBD2 (6 bases). Trimming stripped 6 bases from V and 2 bases from J, with 17 bases between. This CDR3 contains 15 residues. Germline lookup yields CDR1 LGHNT and CDR2 FRNRAP. CDR3 sequence: CASGKGTFPTYEQYF. The CDR3 coding sequence is TGTGCTAGTGGAAAAGGGACTTTCCCGACCTACGAGCAGTACTTC.

The chain employs TRBV7-3 and TRBJ1-2; 8 positions match TRBD1. After removal of 0 bases from V and 6 bases from J, the junction contained 6 bases not matched to a gene. Germline V lookup: CDR1 SGHTA, CDR2 FQGTGA. CDR3 length: 15 residues. CDR3 sequence: CASSLTPDRANGYTF. CDR3 sequence (DNA): TGTGCCAGCAGCTTAACCCCGGACAGGGCAAATGGCTACACCTTC.

This clonotype was seen only once. The V gene is TRBV28, the J gene TRBJ2-5, with 7 nucleotides matching TRBD2. Germline-derived CDR1 and CDR2 are MDHEN and SYDVKM. The CDR3 is 14 residues long. With V trimmed by 1 base and J by 6 bases, 5 bases remained unmatched. CDR3 coding DNA: TGTGCCAGCAGTTTATATCGCGGGGGAAAGACCCAGTACTTC. Translated, it gives CASSLYRGGKTQYF.

This clonotype occurred many times. The chain joins TRBV7-8 to TRBJ2-3, with 7 bases identical to TRBD1. Germline-derived CDR1 and CDR2 are SGHVS and FQNEAQ. This CDR3 is 15 amino acids long. V dropped 1 base and J dropped 2; count of bases not matched to a gene: 3. This CDR3 reads CASSLVGQHTDTQYF. DNA for the CDR3: TGTGCCAGCAGCTTAGTGGGACAGCACACAGATACGCAGTATTTT.

The chain links TRBV2 to TRBJ1-6; D gene uncertain. The CDR3 sequence is 15 residues long. Germline values: CDR1 SNHLY, CDR2 FYNNEI. V dropped 7 bases and J dropped 3 bases, with 13 bases sitting between them. CDR3 nucleotide sequence: TGTGCCAGCACCGGAGGGCCGATCTATAATTCACCCCTCCACTTT. As protein: CASTGGPIYNSPLHF.

The chain carries TRBV2 and TRBJ2-2, with 7 bases fitting TRBD2. Trimming removed 7 bases from V and 5 bases from J; junction bases left unmatched: 13. The CDR3 runs to 16 residues. From germline, CDR1 is SNHLY and CDR2 FYNNEI. In nucleotides, the CDR3 is TGTGCCAGCACCAATATTGGACTAGACGGGACCGGGGAGCTGTTTTTT. Protein sequence: CASTNIGLDGTGELFF.

The V call is TRBV5-6, the J call TRBJ1-1; possible D gene TRBD1, 6 bases. The V and J ends lost 4 bases and 1 base respectively, with 14 bases between them. The germline CDR1 and CDR2 sequences are SGHDT and YYEEEE. The CDR3 is made up of 15 amino acids. Written as DNA, the CDR3 is TGTGCCAGCAGCCCAGTGCAGGGGAGGAACACTGAAGCTTTCTTT. Amino acids: CASSPVQGRNTEAFF.

This clonotype showed up just a few times. The CDR3 DNA reads as TGTGCCAGCAGTTTTGGGCACCAGCACGCACCCCTCCACTTT. Protein product: CASSFGHQHAPLHF. The V gene is TRBV27, the J gene TRBJ1-6; D is undetermined. The CDR3 runs 14 residues. V lost 3 bases and J 11 bases, leaving 14 bases between the germline ends. The germline gives CDR1 MNHEY, CDR2 SMNVEV (reference sequence).

This clonotype occurred a few times. The genes are TRBV12-3 or TRBV12-4 and TRBJ2-3; 11 bases match TRBD2. CDR3 length equals 15 residues. J was trimmed by 3 bases and V by 6 bases; bases with no gene match: 5. In DNA, the CDR3 is TGTGCCAGCAGGGCCACTAGCGGGGGTACAGATACGCAGTATTTT. As protein: CASRATSGGTDTQYF.

This clonotype appeared many times. This chain joins TRBV12-3 or TRBV12-4 and TRBJ2-1; D may correspond to TRBD1 or TRBD2 (5 bases each). The length of the CDR3 is 14 residues. Trimming took off 3 bases at V and 8 bases at J, with 14 bases between the two ends. The chain's CDR3 is CASSLGPGWDEQFF. In DNA, the CDR3 is TGTGCCAGCAGTTTGGGGCCGGGGTGGGATGAGCAGTTCTTC.

Many counts were recorded for this clonotype. The V and J genes are TRBV7-8 and TRBJ1-1; the match to TRBD1 covers 7 bases. Looked up from germline, CDR1 is SGHVS and CDR2 is FQNEAQ. The CDR3 contains 12 residues. V trimming: 4 bases; J trimming: 6 bases; junction bases outside the gene matches: 2. DNA for the CDR3: TGTGCCAGCAGCTGGGGACAGCCTGAAGCTTTCTTT. This gives the protein CASSWGQPEAFF. The whole variable domain, filled in from reference TRBV7-8 and TRBJ1-1, reads GAGVSQSPRYKVAKRGQDVALRCDPISGHVSLFWYQQALGQGPEFLTYFQNEAQLDKSGLPSDRFFAERPEGSVSTLKIQRTQQEDSAVYLCASSWGQPEAFFGQGTRLTVV.